This T cell receptor beta chain was obtained from a study of shared clonotypes between healthy human individuals. Study conclusions and caveats: Shared clonotypes across all four donors exceeded non-shared ones in generation probability. Naive subsets generally had larger estimated richness than memory subsets.

As for this clone: Its target is not known.

The donors were all Caucasian adults (living in Nashville, Tennessee). Profiled with immunoSEQ multiplex PCR; TCRdb holds only in-frame clones, not every one. The table has some 2,000,000 clones, over 85% seen once. Losses at the gene ends were 4 bases for V and 3 bases for J; bases not matched to a gene: 5. The germline CDR1 and CDR2 sequences are SGDLS and YYNGEE. The CDR3 is 16 residues long. Input material: naive CD4+ T cells sorted from blood. Documented subset: CD45RA+ positively selected. This sequence was found in a man younger than 30 in good health. V usage is TRBV9 and J usage is TRBJ2-3, with 13 nucleotides matching TRBD2. The CDR3 loop is CASSLQTSGGTDTQYF. The CDR3 DNA sequence: TGTGCCAGCAGCCTACAGACTAGCGGGGGGACAGATACGCAGTATTTT.